The 2 T cell receptor beta chains below all came from one sample that was sequenced in a study of blood T cell repertoires in COVID-19. The assay was immunoSEQ multiplex PCR, and TCRdb's table has in-frame clones only and misses some. The sample holds about 210,000 clones, around 82% seen once. The sequenced material came from peripheral blood. The receptors shown here come from a man aged 45-65 years with active or convalescent COVID-19.

The rearrangement uses TRBV3-1 (or the pseudogene TRBV3-2) and TRBJ2-6, with TRBD2 matching 7 bases. With V trimmed by 0 bases and J by 0 bases, 8 bases remained unmatched. CDR1 and CDR2 (germline): LGHDT, YNNKEL (reference sequence). The CDR3 consists of 19 residues. The CDR3 nucleotides are TGTGCCAGCAGCCAAGACCCCCGGGGGACTATCTCTGGGGCCAACGTCCTGACTTTC. Its translation: CASSQDPRGTISGANVLTF.

The chain carries TRBV12-5 and TRBJ1-3; D may be TRBD1 (6 bases). Per germline, CDR1 LGHNT and CDR2 FRNRAP. The ends were cut back, 2 bases at V and 2 bases at J, with 13 bases in the middle. This CDR3 region has 16 residues. In DNA, the CDR3 is TGTGCTAGTGGTTTGTTCAGGGGAACAACTGGAAACACCATATATTTT. Translation gives CASGLFRGTTGNTIYF.